This TCR beta chain came from a study of a mutant IDH1 vaccine in newly diagnosed glioma. Study-level background: The therapy given earlier, which was standard therapy, consisted of radiotherapy, temozolomide, or both, and most of the patients received both.

The CDR3 loop spans 12 amino acids. Germline CDR1 SGHDN, CDR2 FVKESK. Trimming pared 8 bases from V and 4 bases from J, leaving 11 bases between. Points on this clone: What it binds is unknown.

Noted time point: week 5, during vaccination. The vaccine gave 300 ug of a 20-mer mutant IDH1 peptide subcutaneously per dose. TCRdb keeps only in-frame clones here, not all; method: immunoSEQ multiplex PCR. The sample includes around 23,000 clones, 77% seen only once; the top ten take over 9%. Here the sequenced sample was PBMCs, taken from a glioma patient whose treatment included an IDH1 peptide vaccine. This chain uses TRBV14 with TRBJ1-1; D uncertain. This clonotype was sampled from a man between 35 and 55 years old with glioma. The CDR3 nucleotides read TGTGCCAGCGCGAAGGAGGGCACTGAAGCTTTCTTT. Translation gives CASAKEGTEAFF.